This T cell receptor (beta chain) is drawn from a study of Ad26.COV2.S vaccination and SARS-CoV-2 variants. About the research overall: The Ad26.COV2.S arm of the COV1001 trial was where the donor was placed. General study findings and limits: CD8+ and CD4+ T cells specific for spike reportedly responded with substantial breadth after vaccination. Non-spike TCR breadth was similar in vaccine and placebo recipients.

The V gene's germline CDR1 is SGHTA and CDR2 FQGNSA. The CDR3 sequence is 15 residues long. Trimming removed 0 bases from V and 3 bases from J; junction bases left unmatched: 4. As to treatment: some 19 received Ad26.COV2.S at low or high dose, single or two shots; 5 received placebo; per-sample allocation not given. Material that was analyzed had been drawn on day 63 after the first vaccine or placebo injection. Boston provided a donor who was an adult aged 18-55 years. Comments on this clone: The antigen is not known.

The data were produced by immunoSEQ multiplex PCR, yet TCRdb's version contains in-frame clones alone and is incomplete. The data hold more than 300,000 clones, with roughly 90% observed a single time. The receptor was isolated from a person aged 18-65 years who received the Ad26.COV2.S COVID-19 vaccine or a placebo. Sequencing was performed on peripheral blood, taken in a trial of Ad26.COV2.S vaccine versus placebo. This chain uses TRBV7-2 with TRBJ1-1; 7 bases are shared with TRBD1. The CDR3, as DNA: TGTGCCAGCAGCTTAGCATCGACAGGGTACACTGAAGCTTTCTTT. Translation: CASSLASTGYTEAFF.